This T cell receptor (beta chain) was captured in a study of beta chain features in type 1 diabetes. Per donor, one heparinised blood draw averaged about 116 mL. The study's findings and limits: Researchers report that Type 1 diabetes patients had moderately but significantly shorter TCRB CDR3s across all four CD4+ subsets. With patients and controls alike, PCR might favor shorter templates to an equal degree. Naive, central memory and Treg TCRB repertoires appeared more alike in patients than in healthy donors.

Sequenced material consisted of expressed TCRB transcripts (all of the isolated RNA was reverse transcribed). Generated by immunoSEQ multiplex PCR, the TCRdb table keeps only in-frame clones and is missing some. The sample includes about 120,000 clones, around 17% seen only once; the top ten take 2% to 3%. Only a few counts were recorded for this clone. What it binds is unknown. The ends lost 1 base at V and 7 bases at J; junction bases unmatched: 9. There are 15 residues in the CDR3. Germline values: CDR1 SEHNR, CDR2 FQNEAQ (reference sequence). This receptor was taken from a man aged 25 to 40 with type 1 diabetes. Sequenced material: central memory CD4+ T cells from blood. V gene TRBV7-9 combines with J gene TRBJ1-2; the match to TRBD1 covers 7 bases. As DNA, the CDR3 is TGTGCCAGCAGCTTAGGACACGACAGGGAGAGTGGCTACACCTTC. It yields the protein CASSLGHDRESGYTF.